What follows are 11 T cell receptor beta chains derived from one specimen sequenced in a study of control samples from healthy donors and cancer patients. Assay used: immunoSEQ multiplex PCR; TCRdb lists only in-frame clones, some missing. The table for this sample gives about 190,000 clones. The sequencing input was blood. The receptors here all came from a woman under 40 in good health.

This chain uses TRBV2 with TRBJ2-7; the D call may be TRBD1 or TRBD2 (5 bases each). Trimming shortened V by 5 bases and J by 0 bases, and 11 bases separated the two germline ends. The CDR3 has 14 amino acids. The germline gives CDR1 SNHLY, CDR2 FYNNEI. In DNA form, the CDR3 reads TGTGCCAGCAGTCGCGAGGGGAGCTCCTACGAGCAGTACTTC. It translates to CASSREGSSYEQYF.

The rearrangement uses TRBV6-5 and TRBJ1-5; a possible D gene is TRBD1 (6 bases). The CDR3 runs to 14 residues. The V end was cut by 7 bases, the J end by 4 bases, with 14 bases between. Per the germline V gene, CDR1 is MNHEY and CDR2 is SVGAGI. The CDR3 protein is CASKETGGNQPQHF. As DNA, the CDR3 is TGTGCCAGCAAGGAGACAGGAGGAAATCAGCCCCAGCATTTT.

V gene TRBV7-3 combines with J gene TRBJ1-1; D call uncertain. CDR3 length: 17 amino acids. Germline V gene data show CDR1 as SGHTA and CDR2 as FQGTGA. The V end was cut by 5 bases, the J end by 0 bases, with 19 bases between. The CDR3 nucleotides are TGTGCCAGCAGCCCCGGTGGCCTACGGGGTATGAACACTGAAGCTTTCTTT. Translation: CASSPGGLRGMNTEAFF.

The chain is built from TRBV2 and TRBJ2-7; possible D gene TRBD1, 5 bases. This CDR3 comprises 14 residues. V lost 3 bases, J lost 3 bases, and 12 bases lay in between. In germline, CDR1 is SNHLY, CDR2 FYNNEI. CDR3 residues: CASSDAQGNYEQYF. CDR3 nucleotide sequence: TGTGCCAGCAGTGACGCCCAGGGCAACTACGAGCAGTACTTC.

The chain carries TRBV18 and TRBJ2-3; D unresolved. Germline assignment: CDR1 KGHSH and CDR2 LQKENI. The CDR3 is 12 amino acids. V lost 2 bases, J lost 4 bases, and 4 bases lay in between. This CDR3 reads CASSPWSDTQYF. The DNA for the CDR3 is TGTGCCAGCTCACCATGGTCAGATACGCAGTATTTT.

This rearrangement joins TRBV28 to TRBJ1-2, with D perhaps matching TRBD1 (6 bases). Germline CDR1 MDHEN, CDR2 SYDVKM. The ends were cut back, 7 bases at V and 4 bases at J, with 16 bases in the middle. The CDR3 covers 14 residues. The CDR3 loop reads CASNSQGRVYGYTF. Written as DNA, the CDR3 is TGTGCCAGCAATTCTCAGGGGCGCGTCTATGGCTACACCTTC.

The chain links TRBV19 to TRBJ1-5, with TRBD1 as a possible D gene (5 bases). Trimming took 0 bases from V and 7 from J, leaving 13 bases between them. Germline CDR1 and CDR2: LNHDA and SQIVND (reference sequence). The CDR3 length is 15 residues. The CDR3 nucleotides are TGTGCCAGTAGTATAGATGACGGGACGTTACAGCCCCAGCATTTT. It translates to CASSIDDGTLQPQHF.

The chain has TRBV6-5 and TRBJ1-6, with 8 bases identical to TRBD1. The germline CDR1 and CDR2 sequences are MNHEY and SVGAGI. V dropped 0 bases and J dropped 9; count of bases not matched to a gene: 7. This CDR3 comprises 16 residues. For the CDR3, the DNA is TGTGCCAGCAGTTACTCGGCAGGGGGCCGCAGTTCACCCCTCCACTTT. It codes for CASSYSAGGRSSPLHF.

The chain employs TRBV5-4 and TRBJ1-6, with 8 bases fitting TRBD1. With V trimmed by 4 bases and J by 10 bases, 4 bases remained unmatched. Germline CDR1 reads SGHNT; CDR2 reads YYREEE (reference sequence). This CDR3 is built from 13 residues. CDR3 residues: CASSDRGWSPLHF. In DNA, the CDR3 is TGTGCCAGCAGCGACAGGGGCTGGTCACCCCTCCACTTT.

The V and J genes are TRBV19 and TRBJ1-2; D is unresolved. This CDR3 comprises 13 residues. Looked up from germline, CDR1 is LNHDA and CDR2 is SQIVND (reference sequence). Trimming left V 3 bases short and J 5 bases short, with 10 bases between. The CDR3 DNA reads as TGTGCCAGTAGTATCCGACAATCTTATGGCTACACCTTC. Translated, it gives CASSIRQSYGYTF.

The chain has TRBV6-1 and TRBJ2-2; possible D gene TRBD1, 5 bases. Between the trimmed V and J ends, which lost 3 bases and 4 bases, there was a span of 12 bases. The germline gives CDR1 MNHNS, CDR2 SASEGT. This CDR3 has 15 amino acids. The CDR3 DNA sequence: TGTGCCAGCAGTGAGTGGCACAGGAGCACCGGGGAGCTGTTTTTT. This gives the protein CASSEWHRSTGELFF.